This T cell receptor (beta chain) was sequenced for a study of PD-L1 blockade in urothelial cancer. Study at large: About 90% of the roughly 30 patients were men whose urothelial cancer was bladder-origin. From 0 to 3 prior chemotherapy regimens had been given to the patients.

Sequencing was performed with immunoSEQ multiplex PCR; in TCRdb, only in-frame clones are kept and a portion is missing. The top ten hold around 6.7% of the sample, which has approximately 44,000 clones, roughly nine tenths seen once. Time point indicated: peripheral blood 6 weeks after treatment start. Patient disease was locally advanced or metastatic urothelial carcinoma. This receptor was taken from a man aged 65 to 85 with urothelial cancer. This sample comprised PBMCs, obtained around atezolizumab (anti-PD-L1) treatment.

CDR3 DNA: TGTGCCAGCAGCTTAATCCCTACTTACAATGAGCAGTTCTTC. It specifies CASSLIPTYNEQFF. V gene TRBV28 combines with J gene TRBJ2-1, with D unclear. The CDR3 totals 14 residues. V gave up 6 bases and J gave up 4 bases, with 13 bases separating them. Per the germline V gene, CDR1 is MDHEN and CDR2 is SYDVKM.